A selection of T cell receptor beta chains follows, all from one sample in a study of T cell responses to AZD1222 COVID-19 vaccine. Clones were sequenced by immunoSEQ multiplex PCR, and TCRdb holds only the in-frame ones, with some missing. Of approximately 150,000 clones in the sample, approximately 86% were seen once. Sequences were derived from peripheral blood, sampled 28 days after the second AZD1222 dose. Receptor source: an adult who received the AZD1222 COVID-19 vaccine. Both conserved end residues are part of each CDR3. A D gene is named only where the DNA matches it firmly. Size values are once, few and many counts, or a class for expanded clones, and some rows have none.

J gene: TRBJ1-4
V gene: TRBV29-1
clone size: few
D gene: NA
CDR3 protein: CSALLGEKLFF
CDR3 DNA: TGCAGCGCGCTACTCGGTGAAAAACTGTTTTTT

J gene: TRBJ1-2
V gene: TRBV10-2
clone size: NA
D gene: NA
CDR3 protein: CATSQAARGDTF
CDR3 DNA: TGCGCCACCTCACAAGCTGCGAGGGGTGATACCTTC

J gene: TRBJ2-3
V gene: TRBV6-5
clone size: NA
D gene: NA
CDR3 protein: CASKGGISTDTQYF
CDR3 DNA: TGTGCCAGCAAGGGCGGGATTAGCACAGATACGCAGTATTTT

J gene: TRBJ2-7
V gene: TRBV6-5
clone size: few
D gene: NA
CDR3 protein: CASARVDEQYF
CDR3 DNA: TGTGCCAGTGCCCGGGTTGACGAGCAGTACTTC

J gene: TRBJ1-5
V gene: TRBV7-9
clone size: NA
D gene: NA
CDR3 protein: CASSLALGTPQHF
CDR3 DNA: TGTGCCAGCAGCTTAGCGCTCGGTACGCCCCAGCATTTT

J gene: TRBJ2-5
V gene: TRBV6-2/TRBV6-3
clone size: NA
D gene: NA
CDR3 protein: CASSPQETQYF
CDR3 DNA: TGTGCCAGCAGCCCACAAGAGACCCAGTACTTC

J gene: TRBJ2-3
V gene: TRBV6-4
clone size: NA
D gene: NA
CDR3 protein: CATKPGLSTDTQYF
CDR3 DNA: TGTGCCACAAAACCAGGGCTTTCCACAGATACGCAGTATTTT

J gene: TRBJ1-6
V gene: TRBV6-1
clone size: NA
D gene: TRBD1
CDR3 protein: CASSDRGRKLGSPLHF
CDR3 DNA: TGTGCCAGCAGTGACAGGGGGCGCAAGTTGGGGTCACCCCTCCACTTT

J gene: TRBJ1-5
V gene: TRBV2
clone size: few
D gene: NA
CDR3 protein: CASIGGVTGSGNQPQHF
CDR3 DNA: TGTGCCAGCATTGGGGGGGTAACAGGGTCTGGCAATCAGCCCCAGCATTTT

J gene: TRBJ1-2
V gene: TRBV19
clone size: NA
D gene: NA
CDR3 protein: CASSNQGNNGYTF
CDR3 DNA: TGTGCCAGTAGTAACCAGGGGAACAATGGCTACACCTTC

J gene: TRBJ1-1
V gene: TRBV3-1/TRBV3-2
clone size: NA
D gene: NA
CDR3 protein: CASSQAEGATEAFF
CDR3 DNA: TGTGCCAGCAGCCAAGCGGAGGGTGCCACTGAAGCTTTCTTT

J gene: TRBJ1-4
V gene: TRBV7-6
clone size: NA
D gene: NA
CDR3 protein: CASSLAQGLTGEKLFF
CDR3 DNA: TGTGCCAGCAGCTTAGCTCAGGGACTGACGGGTGAAAAACTGTTTTTT

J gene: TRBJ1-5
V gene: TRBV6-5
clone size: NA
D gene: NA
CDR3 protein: CASRALRGDQPQHF
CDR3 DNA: TGTGCCAGCAGAGCCCTGAGGGGCGATCAGCCCCAGCATTTT

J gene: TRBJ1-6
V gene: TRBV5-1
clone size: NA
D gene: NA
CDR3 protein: CASSLERNNSPLHF
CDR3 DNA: TGCGCCAGCAGCTTGGAGAGAAATAATTCACCCCTCCACTTT

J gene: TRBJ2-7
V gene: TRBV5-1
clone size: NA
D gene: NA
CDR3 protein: CASSWSPISYEQYF
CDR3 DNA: TGCGCCAGCAGCTGGTCACCAATTAGCTACGAGCAGTACTTC

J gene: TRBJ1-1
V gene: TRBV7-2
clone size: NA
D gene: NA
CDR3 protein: CASSPLRGQTNTEAFF
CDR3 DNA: TGTGCCAGCAGCCCCCTGCGGGGCCAGACGAACACTGAAGCTTTCTTT

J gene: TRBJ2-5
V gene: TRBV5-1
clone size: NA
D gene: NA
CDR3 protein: CASSLWASEVQETQYF
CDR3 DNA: TGCGCCAGCAGCCTTTGGGCTAGCGAAGTCCAAGAGACCCAGTACTTC

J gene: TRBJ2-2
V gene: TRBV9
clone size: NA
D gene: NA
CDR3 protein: CASSVELGPGELFF
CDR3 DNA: TGTGCCAGCAGCGTAGAGTTGGGACCCGGGGAGCTGTTTTTT

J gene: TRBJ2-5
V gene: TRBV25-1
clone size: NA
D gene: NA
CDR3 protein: CASSEWGEETQYF
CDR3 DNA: TGTGCCAGCAGTGAATGGGGAGAAGAGACCCAGTACTTC

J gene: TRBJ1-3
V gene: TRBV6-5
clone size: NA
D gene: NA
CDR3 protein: CASSYSVRQEDTIYF
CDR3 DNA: TGTGCCAGCAGTTACTCGGTCCGACAGGAGGACACCATATATTTT

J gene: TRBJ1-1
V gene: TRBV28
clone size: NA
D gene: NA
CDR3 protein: CASITGGEHMNTEAFF
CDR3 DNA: TGTGCCAGCATTACGGGGGGGGAACATATGAACACTGAAGCTTTCTTT

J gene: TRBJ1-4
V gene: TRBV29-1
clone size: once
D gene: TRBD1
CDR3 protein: CSVNTGTGFGEKLFF
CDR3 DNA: TGCAGCGTCAATACCGGGACAGGGTTTGGGGAAAAACTGTTTTTT

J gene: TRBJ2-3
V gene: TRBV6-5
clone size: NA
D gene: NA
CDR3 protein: CASRRTDTQYF
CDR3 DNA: TGTGCCAGCAGACGCACAGATACGCAGTATTTT

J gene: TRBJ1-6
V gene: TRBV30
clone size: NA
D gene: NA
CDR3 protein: CAWSVRGSYNSPLHF
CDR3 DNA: TGTGCCTGGAGTGTAAGAGGGTCCTATAATTCACCCCTCCACTTT

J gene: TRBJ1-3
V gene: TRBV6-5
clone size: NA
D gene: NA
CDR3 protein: CASSRDGNSGNTIYF
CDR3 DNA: TGTGCCAGCAGTCGAGACGGCAACTCTGGAAACACCATATATTTT

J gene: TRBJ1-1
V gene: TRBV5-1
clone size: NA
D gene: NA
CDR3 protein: CASSLVWGPGTEAFF
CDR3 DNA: TGCGCCAGCAGCTTGGTATGGGGTCCAGGCACTGAAGCTTTCTTT

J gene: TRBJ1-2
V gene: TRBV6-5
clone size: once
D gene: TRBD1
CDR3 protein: CASAVRGDYGYTF
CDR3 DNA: TGTGCCAGCGCCGTCAGGGGGGACTATGGCTACACCTTC

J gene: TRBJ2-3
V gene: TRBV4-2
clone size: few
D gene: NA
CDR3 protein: CASSQDEAGFGFTDTQYF
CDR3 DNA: TGTGCCAGCAGCCAAGATGAGGCGGGGTTTGGGTTCACAGATACGCAGTATTTT

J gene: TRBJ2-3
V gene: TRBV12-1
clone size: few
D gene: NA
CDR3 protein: CASSSRLAGGSTDTQYF
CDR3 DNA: TGTGCCAGCAGCTCCCGGCTAGCGGGAGGGAGCACAGATACGCAGTATTTT

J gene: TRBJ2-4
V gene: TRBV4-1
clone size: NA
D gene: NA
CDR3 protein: CASSQVPGGAKNIQYF
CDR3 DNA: TGCGCCAGCAGCCAAGTCCCCGGGGGTGCCAAAAACATTCAGTACTTC

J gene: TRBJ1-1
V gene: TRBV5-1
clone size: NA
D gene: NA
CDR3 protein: CASSLHRANTEAFF
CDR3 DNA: TGCGCCAGCAGCTTGCACAGGGCGAACACTGAAGCTTTCTTT

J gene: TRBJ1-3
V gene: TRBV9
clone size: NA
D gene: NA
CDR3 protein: CASSVAGNAGNTIYF
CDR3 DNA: TGTGCCAGCAGCGTAGCAGGGAACGCTGGAAACACCATATATTTT

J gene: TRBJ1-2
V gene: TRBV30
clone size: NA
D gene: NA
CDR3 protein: CAWGVARGYTF
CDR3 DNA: TGTGCCTGGGGAGTCGCCCGCGGCTACACCTTC

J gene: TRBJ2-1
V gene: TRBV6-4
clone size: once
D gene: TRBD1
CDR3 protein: CASNGQGRSYNEQFF
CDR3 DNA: TGTGCCAGCAACGGACAGGGCCGCTCCTACAATGAGCAGTTCTTC

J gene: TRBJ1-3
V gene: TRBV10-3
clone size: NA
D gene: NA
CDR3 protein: CAISAEHGNTIYF
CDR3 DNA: TGTGCCATCAGTGCCGAGCACGGAAACACCATATATTTT

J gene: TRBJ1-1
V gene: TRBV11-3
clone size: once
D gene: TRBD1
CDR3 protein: CASSLDRATEAFF
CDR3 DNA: TGTGCCAGCAGCCTGGACAGGGCCACTGAAGCTTTCTTT

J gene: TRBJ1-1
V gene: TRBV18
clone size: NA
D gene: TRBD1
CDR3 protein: CASSPKTGPTEAFF
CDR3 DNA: TGTGCCAGCTCACCCAAGACAGGGCCGACTGAAGCTTTCTTT

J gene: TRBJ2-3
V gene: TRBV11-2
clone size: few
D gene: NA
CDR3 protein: CASSLGGIGADTQYF
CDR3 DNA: TGTGCCAGCAGCTTAGGAGGGATTGGCGCGGATACGCAGTATTTT

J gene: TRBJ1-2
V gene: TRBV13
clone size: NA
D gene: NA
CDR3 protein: CASSLGRGYGYTF
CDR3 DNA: TGTGCCAGCAGCTTAGGGAGGGGCTATGGCTACACCTTC

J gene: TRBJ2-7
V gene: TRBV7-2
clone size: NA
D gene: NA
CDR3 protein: CASSLGPGPYEQYF
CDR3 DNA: TGTGCCAGCAGCTTAGGGCCAGGCCCCTACGAGCAGTACTTC

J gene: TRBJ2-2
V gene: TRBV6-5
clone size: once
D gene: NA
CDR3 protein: CASIGLGSTGELFF
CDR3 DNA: TGTGCCAGCATCGGGCTAGGGAGCACCGGGGAGCTGTTTTTT

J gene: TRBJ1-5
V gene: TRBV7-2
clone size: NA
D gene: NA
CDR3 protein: CASSLGNAGADQPQHF
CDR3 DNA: TGTGCCAGCAGCTTAGGCAACGCGGGGGCAGATCAGCCCCAGCATTTT

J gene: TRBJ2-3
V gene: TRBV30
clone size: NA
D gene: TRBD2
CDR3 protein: CAWTGLAGVSDTQYF
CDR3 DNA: TGTGCCTGGACCGGACTAGCGGGAGTATCAGATACGCAGTATTTT

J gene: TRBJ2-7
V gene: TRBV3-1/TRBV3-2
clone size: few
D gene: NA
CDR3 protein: CASSQEGGYSYEQYF
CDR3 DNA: TGTGCCAGCAGCCAAGAGGGAGGTTATTCCTACGAGCAGTACTTC

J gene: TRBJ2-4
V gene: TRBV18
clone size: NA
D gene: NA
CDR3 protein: CASSPLEVPAKNIQYF
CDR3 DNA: TGTGCCAGCTCACCTCTGGAGGTGCCGGCCAAAAACATTCAGTACTTC

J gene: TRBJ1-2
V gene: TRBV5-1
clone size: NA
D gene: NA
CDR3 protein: CASSLGPRDGYTF
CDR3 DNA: TGCGCCAGCAGCTTGGGACCAAGGGATGGCTACACCTTC

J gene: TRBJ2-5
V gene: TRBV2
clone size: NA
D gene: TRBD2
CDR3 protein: CASGSSGIQETQYF
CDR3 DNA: TGTGCCAGCGGGTCTAGCGGGATCCAAGAGACCCAGTACTTC

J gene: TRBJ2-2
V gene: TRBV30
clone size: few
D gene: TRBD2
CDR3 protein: CAWEGTSGNTGELFF
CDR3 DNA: TGTGCCTGGGAGGGGACTAGCGGAAACACCGGGGAGCTGTTTTTT

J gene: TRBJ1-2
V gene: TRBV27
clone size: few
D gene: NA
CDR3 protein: CASSLSRGSYGYTF
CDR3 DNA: TGTGCCAGCAGTTTATCCAGGGGATCTTATGGCTACACCTTC

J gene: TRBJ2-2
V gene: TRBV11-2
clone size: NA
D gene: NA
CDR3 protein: CASSLDPLNTGELFF
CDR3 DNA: TGTGCCAGCAGCTTAGACCCCCTCAACACCGGGGAGCTGTTTTTT

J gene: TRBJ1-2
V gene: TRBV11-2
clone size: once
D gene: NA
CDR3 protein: CASSSGMSYGYTF
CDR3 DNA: TGTGCCAGCAGCTCTGGGATGTCCTATGGCTACACCTTC

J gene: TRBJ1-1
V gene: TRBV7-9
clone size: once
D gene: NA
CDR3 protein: CASSFLSRDGTEAFF
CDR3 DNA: TGTGCCAGCAGCTTCCTTTCTCGGGATGGCACTGAAGCTTTCTTT